This paragraph reports one T cell receptor beta chain. Which antigen it targets is not known. No clone much larger than this one lies a single base away; base qualities are absent. The library was prepared using RT-PCR. TCRdb lists the instrument as Illumina MiSeq. TCRdb trimmed the raw reads at Q25, called clones with MiXCR and kept productive beta chains. Rows are unified per CDR3 protein, each entry keeping the most common DNA and genes. This sample has 550,000 to 750,000 distinct CDR3 sequences in its table, and 11% to 15% of those were observed once. Jointly, the top ten make up 3.6% of the sample. The data were obtained in a study (TCRdb year 2016). Input material: memory CD4+ T cells from blood. The receptor was derived from a female donor in good health, serving as a healthy control.

The CDR3 reads as follows: CASSFRSYNSPLHF. The DNA is TGTGCCAGCAGCTTCCGCTCCTATAATTCACCCCTCCACTTT. The chain couples TRBV7-6 to TRBJ1-6, with no confidently assigned D gene. The CDR3 sequence holds 14 residues, the cysteine and phenylalanine included. The DNA shown is the 42-base CDR3, in frame from base 1. V and J are truncated by 3 bases and 0 bases respectively, leaving an intervening sequence of 3 bases. Per the germline V gene, SGHVS is the CDR1 and FNYEAQ is the CDR2.